This TCR beta chain is drawn from a study of blood T cell repertoires in COVID-19. Study background: PBMCs, B-cell-depleted T cells, or T cells were the source of the cDNA or gDNA that made up the material.

The CDR3 has 17 residues. V was shortened by 6 bases and J by 3 bases, with 24 bases between the two germline ends. The germline gives CDR1 SEHNR, CDR2 FQNEAQ (reference sequence). The assay was immunoSEQ multiplex PCR, and TCRdb's table has in-frame clones only and misses some. The repertoire consists of around 120,000 clones, with approximately 90% occurring once and the leading ten covering approximately 1.5%. This rearrangement joins TRBV7-9 to TRBJ2-7; no reliable D call. This sequence originates from a human donor in a cohort sampled during active COVID-19. Sequenced sample: peripheral blood. CDR3 DNA sequence: TGTGCCAGCAGTTTATTACCCAGAAGCGAGCTCGACTACGAGCAGTACTTC. Translation: CASSLLPRSELDYEQYF.